The 29 T cell receptor beta chains reported below all come from one sample, sequenced in a study of human T cells and chemical hapten exposure (dated by TCRdb to the early 2020s). Library preparation used RACE. Instrument on record: NextSeq 500. TCRdb cleaned the public reads at Q25 with fastp, built clones with MiXCR and kept in-frame beta chains. Duplicate CDR3 protein sequences are folded into a single record with the most common DNA and genes. This sample gives 120,000 to 150,000 distinct CDR3 sequences in total; 10% to 15% of them show up just once. Of the sample, 1.4% is held by the ten largest clones. Sample time point, as interpreted from the label and publication: patch test 2, 6 weeks after DPC sensitization. The treatment or condition label, as the study defines it: therapeutic diphenylcyclopropenone sensitization with weekly scalp DPC. Sequencing used whole blood, obtained in connection with sensitization to the hapten diphenylcyclopropenone (DPC). Source of these receptors: a woman in her forties or fifties with alopecia areata. Some clones in this sample may be carry-over from other donors' samples.

This clonotype was counted ten times or more. The rearrangement uses TRBV24-1 and TRBJ2-3, with TRBD2 matching 11 bases. V gave up 9 bases and J gave up 6 bases; unmatched junction bases: 7. CDR1 and CDR2 from the germline V gene are KGHDR and SFDVKD. CDR3 length equals 14 residues. CDR3 sequence (DNA): TGTGCCACCTCCATCGGACTAGCGGGTGATACGCAGTATTTT. Its protein is CATSIGLAGDTQYF.

This clonotype was seen ten or more times. The rearrangement uses TRBV5-5 and TRBJ1-5, with a possible D match to TRBD1 (6 bases). The CDR3 totals 15 residues. Germline V CDR1 and CDR2: SGHKS, YYEKEE (reference sequence). The germline V and J ends were trimmed by 2 bases and 5 bases, with 14 bases remaining between them. The DNA for the CDR3 is TGTGCCAGCAGCTTAAGAGGGGGATTAGATCAGCCCCAGCATTTT. Translated: CASSLRGGLDQPQHF.

This clonotype was seen at least ten times. The rearrangement joins TRBV25-1 to TRBJ2-1; D is uncertain. This CDR3 has 14 amino acids. The germline V gene encodes CDR1 MGHDK and CDR2 SYGVNS. The germline V and J ends were trimmed by 5 bases and 0 bases, with 8 bases remaining between them. CDR3 DNA sequence: TGTGCCAGCAGTCCCCCCGGCTCCTACAATGAGCAGTTCTTC. This sequence encodes CASSPPGSYNEQFF.

This chain joins TRBV5-1 and TRBJ1-3; D gene ambiguous. Germline CDR1 SGHRS, CDR2 YFSETQ. This CDR3 region has 16 residues. Trimming took 1 base from V and 0 from J, leaving 11 bases between them. This CDR3 is CASSLMSADSGNTIYF. CDR3 nucleotides: TGCGCCAGCAGCTTGATGTCGGCCGACTCTGGAAACACCATATATTTT.

The V and J genes are TRBV20-1 and TRBJ1-2; D might be TRBD1 (5 bases). V gave up 0 bases and J gave up 4 bases, with 12 bases separating them. Germline V lookup: CDR1 DFQATT, CDR2 SNEGSKA (reference sequence). The CDR3 has 14 residues. The CDR3 sequence is CSARDGGSGYGYTF. CDR3 coding DNA: TGCAGTGCTAGAGATGGGGGGTCGGGCTATGGCTACACCTTC.

This clonotype was seen more than once but under ten times. This sequence joins TRBV5-4 and TRBJ2-1, with 12 bases aligning to TRBD1. Germline V gene lookup returns CDR1 SGHNT and CDR2 YYREEE (reference sequence). Trimming cost V 4 bases and J 3 bases; bases outside gene matches: 5. The CDR3 consists of 16 residues. CDR3 DNA: TGTGCCAGCAGCGTGGGGACAGGGGGCATCTACAATGAGCAGTTCTTC. It specifies CASSVGTGGIYNEQFF.

For this clonotype: A read error may account for a junction end that differs from germline. The rearrangement uses TRBV7-7 and TRBJ2-5; D tentatively fits TRBD1 or TRBD2 (5 bases each). The CDR3 totals 15 residues. The germline V gene encodes CDR1 SSHAT and CDR2 FNYEAQ (reference sequence). CDR3 DNA: TGTGCTAGCAGCTTAGCAGGGCCGAGGGGAGAGACCCAGTACTTC. This translates into CASSLAGPRGETQYF.

This chain uses TRBV7-9 with TRBJ2-5, with TRBD1 as a possible D gene (5 bases). In germline, CDR1 is SEHNR, CDR2 FQNEAQ (reference sequence). With 0 bases removed from V and 3 bases from J, the gap between germline ends came to 11 bases. The CDR3 totals 15 residues. The CDR3 DNA sequence: TGTGCCAGCAGCTTAGCCAGGGCAGGAAAAGAGACCCAGTACTTC. This translates into CASSLARAGKETQYF.

The chain couples TRBV7-9 to TRBJ1-2; the match to TRBD1 covers 10 bases. The CDR3 covers 16 residues. J lost 0 bases, V lost 5 bases, and 6 bases had no gene match. Germline V CDR1 and CDR2: SEHNR, FQNEAQ (reference sequence). The CDR3: CASSPRTGGSNYGYTF. CDR3 DNA sequence: TGTGCCAGCAGCCCTAGGACAGGGGGATCTAACTATGGCTACACCTTC.

The chain recombines TRBV19 with TRBJ1-5; unclear D gene. Trimming left V 6 bases short and J 3 bases short, with 21 bases between. Germline values: CDR1 LNHDA, CDR2 SQIVND (reference sequence). The CDR3 extends over 17 amino acids. The CDR3 nucleotides read TGTGCCAGTAGCCCCCTACGCTCCGGCAGTCTCAATCAGCCCCAGCATTTT. Translating it yields CASSPLRSGSLNQPQHF.

The chain uses TRBV7-2 and TRBJ1-4; 7 bases are a match to TRBD1. The germline V gene encodes CDR1 SGHTA and CDR2 FQGNSA. V gave up 6 bases and J gave up 4 bases; unmatched junction bases: 2. CDR3 size: 13 residues. The CDR3 coding sequence is TGTGCCAGCAGACAGGGGCTTAATGAAAAACTGTTTTTT. It translates to CASRQGLNEKLFF.

This clonotype has more than one count but fewer than ten. The chain uses TRBV20-1 and TRBJ1-5; 8 bases match TRBD1. Germline V lookup: CDR1 DFQATT, CDR2 SNEGSKA (reference sequence). V shed 3 bases, J shed 7 bases, and the junction held 8 bases outside the gene matches. There are 14 residues in the CDR3. CDR3 in amino acids: CSASGGQGGQPQHF. The CDR3 DNA is TGCAGTGCTAGCGGTGGACAGGGAGGACAGCCCCAGCATTTT.

This clonotype was observed a handful of times. The V gene is TRBV5-1, the J gene TRBJ2-1, with D possibly matching TRBD1 (6 bases). Trimming left V 0 bases short and J 6 bases short, with 16 bases between. The V gene's germline CDR1 is SGHRS and CDR2 YFSETQ. The CDR3 has 16 amino acids. The CDR3 loop is CASSLAERGTLNEQFF. CDR3 DNA sequence: TGCGCCAGCAGCTTGGCCGAGAGGGGGACCCTCAATGAGCAGTTCTTC.

This clonotype was seen only a few times. This chain uses TRBV2 with TRBJ2-7, with D maybe TRBD2 (5 bases). Germline V gene sequence: CDR1 SNHLY, CDR2 FYNNEI. V was clipped by 8 bases and J by 0 bases, with 14 bases between them. This CDR3 has 14 residues. CDR3 loop: CASLMEVSSYEQYF. Written as DNA, the CDR3 is TGTGCCAGCCTGATGGAGGTTAGCTCCTACGAGCAGTACTTC.

This clonotype was seen a handful of times. V gene TRBV18 combines with J gene TRBJ2-1; TRBD2 aligns across 10 bases. V trimming: 6 bases; J trimming: 6 bases; junction bases outside the gene matches: 5. Germline V gene lookup returns CDR1 KGHSH and CDR2 LQKENI. The CDR3 is 14 residues long. The CDR3 loop is CASSPGTSANEQFF. The CDR3 region has the DNA TGTGCCAGCTCCCCCGGGACTAGCGCCAATGAGCAGTTCTTC.

The table lists this clonotype with a few counts. The chain recombines TRBV7-6 with TRBJ1-1, with unresolved D. V shed 5 bases and J shed 1 base, with 11 bases lying between them. Germline V gene lookup returns CDR1 SGHVS and CDR2 FNYEAQ. This CDR3 has 14 residues. The CDR3 DNA reads as TGTGCCAGCAGCCTCCGCTCGGGGAACACTGAAGCTTTCTTT. Translation gives CASSLRSGNTEAFF.

This clonotype has only a few counts. The chain couples TRBV27 to TRBJ2-1; tentatively, D is TRBD1 (5 bases). This CDR3 region has 17 residues. Per the germline V gene, CDR1 is MNHEY and CDR2 is SMNVEV (reference sequence). Trimming removed 8 bases at V and 0 bases at J, with 20 bases between. The CDR3 DNA follows: TGTGCCAGCGGGCCTGGGGCAGGGCTGAGCTCCTACAATGAGCAGTTCTTC. Translated, it gives CASGPGAGLSSYNEQFF.

The rearrangement joins TRBV9 to TRBJ2-1, with TRBD2 identical over 14 bases. The CDR3 contains 16 residues. Per the germline V gene, CDR1 is SGDLS and CDR2 is YYNGEE. The J segment lost 6 bases and the V segment lost 3 bases, leaving 5 bases of the junction unmatched. The CDR3 DNA is TGTGCCAGCAGCGCCGGACTAGCGGGAGGAGTCAATGAGCAGTTCTTC. It translates to CASSAGLAGGVNEQFF. The full variable domain, in which reference TRBV9 and TRBJ2-1 provide the parts outside the CDR3, is DSGVTQTPKHLITATGQRVTLRCSPRSGDLSVYWYQQSLDQGLQFLIQYYNGEERAKGNILERFSAQQFPDLHSELNLSSLELGDSALYFCASSAGLAGGVNEQFFGPGTRLTVL.

Only a few counts were recorded for this clonotype. The chain is built from TRBV3-1 and TRBJ1-6, with TRBD1 identical over 7 bases. Trimming at V came to 5 bases and at J to 8 bases, leaving 6 bases not matched to a gene. Germline lookup yields CDR1 LGHDT and CDR2 YNNKEL (reference sequence). The CDR3 totals 14 residues. CDR3 sequence reads: CASSLQGNYSPLHF. The CDR3 coding sequence is TGTGCCAGCAGCTTACAGGGGAACTATTCACCCCTCCACTTT.

This clonotype occurred many times. V is TRBV7-9 and J is TRBJ1-2; 7 nucleotides line up with TRBD1. The trim removed 3 bases at V and 8 bases at J, leaving 6 bases unmatched. CDR1 SEHNR and CDR2 FQNEAQ come from the germline V gene (reference sequence). The CDR3 has 13 residues. The CDR3 DNA follows: TGTGCCAGCAGCTTTCGCCGACAGGGCGGCTACACCTTC. Translated: CASSFRRQGGYTF.

This clonotype came up many times. This chain joins TRBV12-3 or TRBV12-4 and TRBJ2-7; tentative D call: TRBD1 (5 bases). V shed 3 bases and J shed 9 bases, with 15 bases lying between them. The CDR3 is 13 residues long. The CDR3 region has the DNA TGTGCCAGCAGTTTTAAGGGGCTAGGGTGGCAGTACTTC. It yields the protein CASSFKGLGWQYF.

The V and J genes are TRBV11-2 and TRBJ2-2, with 11 bases fitting TRBD2. CDR1 is SGHAT, CDR2 FQNNGV, per germline. Trimming at V came to 3 bases and at J to 3 bases, leaving 0 bases not matched to a gene. This CDR3 has 15 residues. This CDR3 reads CASSLTSGDTGELFF. DNA of the CDR3: TGTGCCAGCAGCTTGACTAGCGGGGACACCGGGGAGCTGTTTTTT. Filled out from reference TRBV11-2 and TRBJ2-2, the complete variable domain reads EAGVAQSPRYKIIEKRQSVAFWCNPISGHATLYWYQQILGQGPKLLIQFQNNGVVDDSQLPKDRFSAERLKGVDSTLKIQPAKLEDSAVYLCASSLTSGDTGELFFGEGSRLTVL.

This clonotype was recorded a few times. The V and J genes are TRBV7-2 and TRBJ1-4; D might be TRBD1 (6 bases). CDR1 is SGHTA and CDR2 is FQGNSA in the germline V gene. V was pared by 1 base and J by 7 bases, with 16 bases between. The CDR3 is 16 residues long. CDR3 protein: CASSLEMAGVSEKLFF. For the CDR3, the DNA is TGTGCCAGCAGCTTAGAGATGGCAGGGGTCAGTGAAAAACTGTTTTTT. The full variable domain, its missing parts supplied by reference TRBV7-2 and TRBJ1-4, is GAGVSQSPSNKVTEKGKDVELRCDPISGHTALYWYRQSLGQGLEFLIYFQGNSAPDKSGLPSDRFSAERTGGSVSTLTIQRTQQEDSAVYLCASSLEMAGVSEKLFFGSGTQLSVL.

This clonotype showed up just a few times. The chain carries TRBV11-3 and TRBJ2-7; no definite D call. Trimming removed 3 bases at V and 2 bases at J, with 14 bases between. The germline V gene encodes CDR1 SGHNT and CDR2 YENEEA. There are 15 residues in the CDR3. CDR3 region: CASSLVDGIPYEQYF. The DNA for the CDR3 is TGTGCCAGCAGCTTGGTCGATGGAATCCCCTACGAGCAGTACTTC.

The chain joins TRBV12-3 or TRBV12-4 to TRBJ2-7; TRBD1 agrees at 10 bases. The V segment lost 4 bases and the J segment 6 bases; nucleotides outside the gene matches: 9. CDR3 size: 15 residues. The CDR3 nucleotides read TGTGCCAGCAGTTACAGTGGGACAGGGGTCCGCGAGCAGTACTTC. The encoded protein is CASSYSGTGVREQYF.

This chain connects TRBV14 to TRBJ1-3; D is unresolved. The CDR3 runs 15 residues. The germline V and J ends were trimmed by 0 bases and 0 bases, with 6 bases remaining between them. Germline loops: CDR1 SGHDN, CDR2 FVKESK. Written as DNA, the CDR3 is TGTGCCAGCAGCCAAGATTTAAGCTCTGGAAACACCATATATTTT. Translation: CASSQDLSSGNTIYF.

In its sample, this clonotype was seen many times. The rearrangement links TRBV6-1 to TRBJ1-1; D is undetermined. V lost 6 bases and J lost 0, with 17 bases in between. CDR1 is MNHNS and CDR2 is SASEGT in the germline V gene. The CDR3 runs 16 residues. CDR3 nucleotides: TGTGCCAGCAGCGCACCCTTCGGACGCATGAACACTGAAGCTTTCTTT. It specifies CASSAPFGRMNTEAFF.

This clonotype was observed a handful of times. The V call is TRBV6-5, the J call TRBJ2-3, with D unresolved. From germline, CDR1 is MNHEY and CDR2 SVGAGI. This CDR3 has 16 amino acids. Between the trimmed V and J ends, which lost 1 base and 0 bases, there was a span of 11 bases. CDR3 sequence (DNA): TGTGCCAGCAGTTACTTCCCTTCCTCTAGCACAGATACGCAGTATTTT. Translated, it gives CASSYFPSSSTDTQYF.

This clonotype was picked up many times. V gene TRBV19 combines with J gene TRBJ1-5; 10 positions match TRBD1. Germline V CDR1 and CDR2: LNHDA, SQIVND (reference sequence). V shed 5 bases, J shed 7 bases, and the junction held 8 bases outside the gene matches. This CDR3 contains 15 residues. CDR3 DNA sequence: TGTGCCAGTAGTGTGGGACAGGGGTCCGGACAGCCCCAGCATTTT. Translating gives CASSVGQGSGQPQHF.